Listed here is a single TCR beta chain. The CDR3 is made up of 16 amino acids. The data originate from a study of blood T cell repertoires in COVID-19. Clones were read by immunoSEQ multiplex PCR, and TCRdb kept only the in-frame ones, dropping some. The table lists about 73,000 clones, roughly 80% of them singletons. This clonotype was sampled from a human donor in a cohort sampled during active COVID-19. The specimen was peripheral blood. This chain links TRBV12-2 with TRBJ2-3; TRBD1, the D gene given by the table, was not confirmed from the DNA. TRBV12-2 is classified as a pseudogene. CDR3 amino acids: CASRSPPGQNRDTQYF. The CDR3 nucleotides read TGTGCAAGTCGCTCCCCGCCGGGACAGAATCGGGATACGCAGTATTTT.